The clone carrying this T cell receptor (beta chain) has only one observation. As yet, its antigen is unknown. The V and J ends lost 4 bases and 8 bases respectively, with 21 bases between them. From germline, CDR1 is SGHRS and CDR2 YFSETQ. The CDR3 loop spans 15 amino acids. The record originates from a study of T cell responses to AZD1222 COVID-19 vaccine. Study findings and constraints: There were mostly white British donors and more females than males, and clonal diversity was possibly underestimated. Only after the peak T cell response were repertoires sampled. Targets within unmutated variant regions were reportedly found for nearly half of spike-specific TCRs. Spike-wide coverage was observed for vaccine-associated CD4 TCRs, with dominant responses at 160-218 and 743-854.

Generated by immunoSEQ multiplex PCR, the TCRdb table keeps only in-frame clones and is missing some. The sample lists 120,000 to 150,000 clones, around four fifths seen once, with about 3.8% in the top ten. This TCR was sampled from an adult in good health. Sample: peripheral blood, taken on day 0 of MenACWY control vaccination. J is TRBJ1-2 and V is TRBV5-1; D ambiguous. The CDR3 DNA reads as TGCGCCAGCAGCCCGGAGGCGGCCGGCTCTGGCGGCTACACCTTC. Translated, it gives CASSPEAAGSGGYTF.